The TCR beta chain described here comes from a study of T cells in Graves' hyperthyroidism and ophthalmopathy. In this sample, this clonotype turned up a few times. As yet, its antigen is unknown. The CDR3 runs 15 residues. Looked up from germline, CDR1 is SGHTA and CDR2 is FQGTGA. Trimming cost V 5 bases and J 2 bases, with 12 bases left between them. General observations from the study: Patients with ophthalmopathy were separated from those with stable hyperthyroidism by a 13 V-J model.

At first hyperthyroidism diagnosis, before any ophthalmopathy symptoms, the blood sample was collected. Researchers took RNA transcripts and amplified the TCR beta CDR3 regions from them. HTBI primers were employed in a first-round RT-PCR of the TCR CDR3. TCRdb independently ran MiXCR on the multiplex PCR reads; one entry per CDR3 protein. The sample consists of approximately 260,000 distinct CDR3 sequences, 13% to 15% of them appearing once. The V gene is TRBV7-3, the J gene TRBJ2-2, with D perhaps matching TRBD1 (5 bases). The TCR sequence derives from a woman aged 45 to 65 with Graves' hyperthyroidism that later progressed to Graves' ophthalmopathy. Sequences were obtained from blood. The CDR3 spells CASSPTVLNTGELFF. In DNA, the CDR3 is TGTGCCAGCAGCCCGACAGTTCTAAACACCGGGGAGCTGTTTTTT.